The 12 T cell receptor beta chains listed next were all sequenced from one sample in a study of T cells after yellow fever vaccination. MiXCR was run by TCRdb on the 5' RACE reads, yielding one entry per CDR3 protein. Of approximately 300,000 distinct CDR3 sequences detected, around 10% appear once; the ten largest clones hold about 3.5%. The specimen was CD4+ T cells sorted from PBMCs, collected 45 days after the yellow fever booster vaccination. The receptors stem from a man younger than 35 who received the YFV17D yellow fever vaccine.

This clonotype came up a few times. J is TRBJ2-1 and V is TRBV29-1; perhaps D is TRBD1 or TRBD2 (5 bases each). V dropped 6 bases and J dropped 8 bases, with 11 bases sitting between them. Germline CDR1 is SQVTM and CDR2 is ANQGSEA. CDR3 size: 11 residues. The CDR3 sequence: CSVGVIDEQFF. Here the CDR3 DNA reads TGCAGCGTGGGGGTGATTGATGAGCAGTTCTTC.

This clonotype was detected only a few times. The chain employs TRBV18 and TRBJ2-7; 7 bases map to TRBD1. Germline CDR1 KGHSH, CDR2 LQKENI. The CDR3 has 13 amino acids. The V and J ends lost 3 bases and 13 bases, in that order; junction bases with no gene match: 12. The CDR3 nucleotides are TGTGCCAGCTCACCGTCCGGGACAGAGAGTCCATACTTC. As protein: CASSPSGTESPYF. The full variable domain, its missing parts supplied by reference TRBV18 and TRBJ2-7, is NAGVMQNPRHLVRRRGQEARLRCSPMKGHSHVYWYRQLPEEGLKFMVYLQKENIIDESGMPKERFSAEFPKEGPSILRIQQVVRGDSAAYFCASSPSGTESPYFGPGTRLTVT.

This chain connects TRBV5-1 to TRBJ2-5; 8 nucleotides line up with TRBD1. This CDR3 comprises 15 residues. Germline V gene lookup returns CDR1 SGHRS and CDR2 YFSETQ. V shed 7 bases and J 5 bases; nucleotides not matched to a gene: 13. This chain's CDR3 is CASSFGQGPWETQYF. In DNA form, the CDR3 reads TGCGCCAGCTCCTTCGGACAGGGTCCTTGGGAGACCCAGTACTTC.

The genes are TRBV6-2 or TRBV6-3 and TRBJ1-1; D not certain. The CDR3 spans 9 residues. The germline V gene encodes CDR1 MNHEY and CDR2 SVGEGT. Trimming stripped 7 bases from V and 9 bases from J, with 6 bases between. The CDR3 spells CASTSQAFF. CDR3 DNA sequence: TGTGCCAGCACCTCTCAAGCTTTCTTT.

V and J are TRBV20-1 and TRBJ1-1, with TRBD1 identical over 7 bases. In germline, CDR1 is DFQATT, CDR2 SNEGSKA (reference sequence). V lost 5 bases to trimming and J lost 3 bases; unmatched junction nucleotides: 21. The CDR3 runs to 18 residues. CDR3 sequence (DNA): TGCAGTGCTTATTTGTTAGGTGTGGGCAGGGGGGGAGACACTGAAGCTTTCTTT. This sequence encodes CSAYLLGVGRGGDTEAFF.

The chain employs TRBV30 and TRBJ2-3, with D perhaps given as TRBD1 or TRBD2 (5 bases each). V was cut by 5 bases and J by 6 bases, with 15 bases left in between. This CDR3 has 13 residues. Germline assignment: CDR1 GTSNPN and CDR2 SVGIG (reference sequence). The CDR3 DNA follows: TGTGCCTGGGGGGTCGGGGCGGCGGATACGCAGTATTTT. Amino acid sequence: CAWGVGAADTQYF.

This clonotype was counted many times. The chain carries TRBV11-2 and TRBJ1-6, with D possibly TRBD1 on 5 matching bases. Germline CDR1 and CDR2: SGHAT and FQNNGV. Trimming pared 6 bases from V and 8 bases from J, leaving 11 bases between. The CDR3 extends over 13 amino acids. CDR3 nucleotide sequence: TGTGCCAGCAGTACCGGGACGGATTCACCCCTCCACTTT. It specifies CASSTGTDSPLHF. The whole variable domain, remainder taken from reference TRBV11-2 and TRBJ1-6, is EAGVAQSPRYKIIEKRQSVAFWCNPISGHATLYWYQQILGQGPKLLIQFQNNGVVDDSQLPKDRFSAERLKGVDSTLKIQPAKLEDSAVYLCASSTGTDSPLHFGNGTRLTVT.

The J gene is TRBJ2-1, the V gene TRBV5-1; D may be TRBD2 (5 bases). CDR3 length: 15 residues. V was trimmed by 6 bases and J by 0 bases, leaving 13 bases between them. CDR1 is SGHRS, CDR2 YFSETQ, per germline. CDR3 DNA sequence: TGCGCCAGCAAGGAGTCGGGAAGCTCCTACAATGAGCAGTTCTTC. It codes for CASKESGSSYNEQFF.

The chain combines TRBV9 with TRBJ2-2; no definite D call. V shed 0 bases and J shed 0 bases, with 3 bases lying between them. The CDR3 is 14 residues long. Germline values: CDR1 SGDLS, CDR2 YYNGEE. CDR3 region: CASSVAANTGELFF. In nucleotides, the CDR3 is TGTGCCAGCAGCGTAGCAGCGAACACCGGGGAGCTGTTTTTT.

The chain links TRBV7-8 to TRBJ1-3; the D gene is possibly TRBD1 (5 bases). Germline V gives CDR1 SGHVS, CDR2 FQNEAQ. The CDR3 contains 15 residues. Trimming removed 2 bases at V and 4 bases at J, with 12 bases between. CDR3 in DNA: TGTGCCAGCAGCTTAAATAAGGCAGGGGGAAACACCATATATTTT. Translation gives CASSLNKAGGNTIYF.

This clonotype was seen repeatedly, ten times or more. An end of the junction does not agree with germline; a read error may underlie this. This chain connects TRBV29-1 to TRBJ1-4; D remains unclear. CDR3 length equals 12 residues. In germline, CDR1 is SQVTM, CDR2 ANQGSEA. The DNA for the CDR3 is TGCAGCGTTCCCGTGGGTCCGAGAAAACTTTTTTTT. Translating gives CSVPVGPRKLFF.

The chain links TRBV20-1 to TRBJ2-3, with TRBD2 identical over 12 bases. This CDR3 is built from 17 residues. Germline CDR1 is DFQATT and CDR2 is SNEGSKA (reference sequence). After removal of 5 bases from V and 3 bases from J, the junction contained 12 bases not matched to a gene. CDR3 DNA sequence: TGCAGTGCTCATCCGGGACTAGCGGGTCATATTACAGATACGCAGTATTTT. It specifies CSAHPGLAGHITDTQYF.